This T cell receptor (beta chain) originates from a study of cytomegalovirus exposure and HLA in healthy donors. Findings and caveats of the study: Rates of TCR association differed by HLA locus in a later analysis, with DRB1 highest and HLA-C lowest.

Worth noting for this clone: Its antigen is still unknown.

The PCR had 60 Vbeta and 13 Jbeta primers. Only in-frame clones appear in the TCRdb table, and some are missing; sequencing was by immunoSEQ multiplex PCR. The table lists about 110,000 clones, approximately 82% of them singletons, with more than 20% in the top ten. V was pared by 7 bases and J by 2 bases, with 8 bases of the junction left unmatched. The CDR3 spans 15 residues. Germline V gene data show CDR1 as MNHEY and CDR2 as SVGAGI. This receptor was taken from a man aged 30 to 45 in good health and CMV-seropositive. Sequenced: PBMCs. V usage is TRBV6-5 and J usage is TRBJ1-3; 7 bases fit TRBD1. The CDR3 nucleotides are TGTGCCAGCACCCCGACGAGGGGGCCTGGAAACACCATATATTTT. Translated: CASTPTRGPGNTIYF.